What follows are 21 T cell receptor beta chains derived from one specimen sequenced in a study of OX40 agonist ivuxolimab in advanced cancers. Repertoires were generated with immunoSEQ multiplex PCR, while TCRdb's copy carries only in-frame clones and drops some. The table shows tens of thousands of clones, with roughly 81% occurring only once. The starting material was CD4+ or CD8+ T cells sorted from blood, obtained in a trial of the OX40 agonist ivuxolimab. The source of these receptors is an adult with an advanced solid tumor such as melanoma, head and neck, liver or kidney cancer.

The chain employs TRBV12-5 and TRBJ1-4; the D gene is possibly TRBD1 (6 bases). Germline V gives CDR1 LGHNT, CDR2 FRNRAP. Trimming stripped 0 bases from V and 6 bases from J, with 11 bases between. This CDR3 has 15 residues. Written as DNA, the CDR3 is TGTGCTAGTGGTTTGGTACCTCCAGGGGATGAAAAACTGTTTTTT. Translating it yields CASGLVPPGDEKLFF.

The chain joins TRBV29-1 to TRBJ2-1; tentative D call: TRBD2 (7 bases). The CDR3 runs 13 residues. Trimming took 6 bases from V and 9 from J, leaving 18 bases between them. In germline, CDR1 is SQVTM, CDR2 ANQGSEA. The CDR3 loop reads CSVNKRGGGEQFF. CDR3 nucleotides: TGCAGCGTAAACAAGAGAGGGGGGGGTGAGCAGTTCTTC.

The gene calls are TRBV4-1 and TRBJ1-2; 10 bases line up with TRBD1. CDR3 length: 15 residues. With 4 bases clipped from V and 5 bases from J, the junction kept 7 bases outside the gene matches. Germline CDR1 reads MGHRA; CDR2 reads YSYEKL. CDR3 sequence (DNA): TGCGCCAGCAGCCCCAGACAGGGGGCAGGGTATGGCTACACCTTC. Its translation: CASSPRQGAGYGYTF.

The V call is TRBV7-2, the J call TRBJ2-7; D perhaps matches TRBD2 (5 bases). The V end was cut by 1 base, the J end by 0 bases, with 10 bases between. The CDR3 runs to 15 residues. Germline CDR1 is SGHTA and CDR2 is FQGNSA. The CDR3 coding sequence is TGTGCCAGCAGCTTAGAGTCGGGAAGCTCCTACGAGCAGTACTTC. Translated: CASSLESGSSYEQYF.

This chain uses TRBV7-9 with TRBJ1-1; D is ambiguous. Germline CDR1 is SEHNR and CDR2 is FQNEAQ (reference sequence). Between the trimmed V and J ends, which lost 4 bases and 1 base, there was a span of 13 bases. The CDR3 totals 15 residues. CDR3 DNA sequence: TGTGCCAGCAGCTCATTCATTCGAACGAACACTGAAGCTTTCTTT. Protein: CASSSFIRTNTEAFF.

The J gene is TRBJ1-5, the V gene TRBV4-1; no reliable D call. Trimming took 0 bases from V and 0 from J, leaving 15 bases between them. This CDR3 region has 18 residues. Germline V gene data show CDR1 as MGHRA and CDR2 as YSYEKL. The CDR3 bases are TGCGCCAGCAGCCAAGATGGCGCAGGTTTTTTTAGCAATCAGCCCCAGCATTTT. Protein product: CASSQDGAGFFSNQPQHF.

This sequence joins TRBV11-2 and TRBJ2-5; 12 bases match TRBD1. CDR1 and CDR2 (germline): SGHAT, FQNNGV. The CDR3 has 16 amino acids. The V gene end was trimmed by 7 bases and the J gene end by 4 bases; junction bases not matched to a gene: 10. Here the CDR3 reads CASIQRDRGLGETQYF. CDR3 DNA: TGTGCCAGCATCCAACGGGACAGGGGGCTAGGAGAGACCCAGTACTTC.

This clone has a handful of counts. CDR3 protein: CASSYAGGVRDEQFF. CDR3 nucleotide sequence: TGTGCCAGCAGTTACGCGGGAGGCGTTAGGGATGAGCAGTTCTTC. This rearrangement joins TRBV6-6 to TRBJ2-1, with TRBD2 matching 8 bases. Germline V CDR1 and CDR2: MNHNY, SVGAGI (reference sequence). This CDR3 region has 15 residues. V shed 2 bases, J shed 8 bases, and the junction held 8 bases outside the gene matches.

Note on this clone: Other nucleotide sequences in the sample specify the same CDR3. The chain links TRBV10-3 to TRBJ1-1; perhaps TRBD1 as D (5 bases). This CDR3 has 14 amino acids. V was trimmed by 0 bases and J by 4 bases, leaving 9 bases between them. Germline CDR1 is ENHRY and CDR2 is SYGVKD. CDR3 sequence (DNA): TGTGCCATCAGTGAGTCGGTGCAGGGCACTGAAGCTTTCTTT. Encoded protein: CAISESVQGTEAFF.

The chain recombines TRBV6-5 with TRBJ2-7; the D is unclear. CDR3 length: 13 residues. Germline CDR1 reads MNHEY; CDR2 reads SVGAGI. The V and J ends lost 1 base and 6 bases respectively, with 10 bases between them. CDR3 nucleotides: TGTGCCAGCAGTTACTTAGGGCTATCCGAGCAGTACTTC. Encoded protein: CASSYLGLSEQYF.

The CDR3 nucleotides are TGTGCCTGGAGCAATGCGGGAGGTCAGACCCAGTACTTC. This codes for CAWSNAGGQTQYF. The chain employs TRBV30 and TRBJ2-5; 8 positions match TRBD2. The CDR3 has 13 residues. J was trimmed by 6 bases and V by 3 bases; bases with no gene match: 6. Per germline, CDR1 GTSNPN and CDR2 SVGIG (reference sequence).

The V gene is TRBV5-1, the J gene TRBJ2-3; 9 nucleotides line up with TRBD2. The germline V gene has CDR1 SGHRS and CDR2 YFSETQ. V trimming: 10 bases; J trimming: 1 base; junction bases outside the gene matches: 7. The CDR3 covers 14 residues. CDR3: CAGYSGSGTDTQYF. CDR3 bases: TGCGCCGGATATAGCGGGAGTGGCACAGATACGCAGTATTTT.

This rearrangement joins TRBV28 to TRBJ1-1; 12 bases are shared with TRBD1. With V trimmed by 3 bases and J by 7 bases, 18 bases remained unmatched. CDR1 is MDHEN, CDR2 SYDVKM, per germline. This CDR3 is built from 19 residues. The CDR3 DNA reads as TGTGCCAGCAGTTTGGTAGGTTCGGGACAGGGGGCGCTCAGTAATGAAGCTTTCTTT. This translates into CASSLVGSGQGALSNEAFF.

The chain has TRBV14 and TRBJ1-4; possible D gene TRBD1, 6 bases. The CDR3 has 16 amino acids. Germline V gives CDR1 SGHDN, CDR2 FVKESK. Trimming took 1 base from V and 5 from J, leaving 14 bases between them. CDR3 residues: CASSQGWSGENEKLFF. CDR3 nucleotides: TGTGCCAGCAGCCAAGGATGGTCAGGGGAAAATGAAAAACTGTTTTTT. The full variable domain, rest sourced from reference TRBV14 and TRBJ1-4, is EAGVTQFPSHSVIEKGQTVTLRCDPISGHDNLYWYRRVMGKEIKFLLHFVKESKQDESGMPNNRFLAERTGGTYSTLKVQPAELEDSGVYFCASSQGWSGENEKLFFGSGTQLSVL.

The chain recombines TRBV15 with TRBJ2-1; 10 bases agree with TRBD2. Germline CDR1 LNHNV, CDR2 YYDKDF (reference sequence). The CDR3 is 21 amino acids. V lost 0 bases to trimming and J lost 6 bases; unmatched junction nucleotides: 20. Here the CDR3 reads CATSRDWTGTSDKTPVNEQFF. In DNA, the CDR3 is TGTGCCACCAGCAGAGATTGGACCGGGACTAGCGACAAAACTCCAGTCAATGAGCAGTTCTTC.

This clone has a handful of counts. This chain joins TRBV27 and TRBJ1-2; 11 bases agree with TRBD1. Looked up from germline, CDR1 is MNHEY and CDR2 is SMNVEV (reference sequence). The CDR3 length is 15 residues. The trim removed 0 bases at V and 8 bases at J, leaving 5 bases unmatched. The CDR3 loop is CASSLSGTGGRGYTF. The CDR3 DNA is TGTGCCAGCAGTTTATCTGGGACAGGGGGTAGAGGCTACACCTTC.

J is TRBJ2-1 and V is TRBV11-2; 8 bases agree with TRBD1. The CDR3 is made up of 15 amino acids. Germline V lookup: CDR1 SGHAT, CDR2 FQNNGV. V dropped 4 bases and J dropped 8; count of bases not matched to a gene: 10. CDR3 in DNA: TGTGCCAGCAGCTCGAATTTGGACAGGGAGGATGAGCAGTTCTTC. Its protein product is CASSSNLDREDEQFF.

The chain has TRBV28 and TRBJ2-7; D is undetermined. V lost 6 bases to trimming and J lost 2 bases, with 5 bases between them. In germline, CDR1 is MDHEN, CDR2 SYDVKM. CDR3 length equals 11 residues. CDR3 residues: CASSLTYEQYF. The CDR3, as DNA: TGTGCCAGCAGCCTGACCTACGAGCAGTACTTC.

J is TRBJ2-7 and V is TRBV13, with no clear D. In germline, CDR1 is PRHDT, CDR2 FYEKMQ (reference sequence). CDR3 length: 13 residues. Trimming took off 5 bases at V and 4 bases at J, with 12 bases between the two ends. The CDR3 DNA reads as TGTGCCAGCAGCCTAAACTACTTGTACGAGCAGTACTTC. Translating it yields CASSLNYLYEQYF. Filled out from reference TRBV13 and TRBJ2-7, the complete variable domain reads AAGVIQSPRHLIKEKRETATLKCYPIPRHDTVYWYQQGPGQDPQFLISFYEKMQSDKGSIPDRFSAQQFSDYHSELNMSSLELGDSALYFCASSLNYLYEQYFGPGTRLTVT.

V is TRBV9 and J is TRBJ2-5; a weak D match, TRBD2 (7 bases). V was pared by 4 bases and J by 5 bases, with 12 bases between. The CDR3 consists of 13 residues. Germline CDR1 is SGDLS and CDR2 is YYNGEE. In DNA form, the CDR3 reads TGTGCCAGCAGCCCTCGGGGGGCCGAGACCCAGTACTTC. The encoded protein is CASSPRGAETQYF.

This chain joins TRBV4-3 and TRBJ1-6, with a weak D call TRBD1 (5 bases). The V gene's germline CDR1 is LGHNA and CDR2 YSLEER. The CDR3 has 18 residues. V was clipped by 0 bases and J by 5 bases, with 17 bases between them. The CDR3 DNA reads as TGCGCCAGCAGCCAAGAGTTCCAGGGAGGGAGGAATAATTCACCCCTCCACTTT. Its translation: CASSQEFQGGRNNSPLHF.